This T cell receptor (beta chain) was sequenced for a study of chronic HIV infection and antiretroviral therapy. This CDR3 has 13 residues. The ends were cut back, 6 bases at V and 4 bases at J, with 12 bases in the middle. Germline V lookup: CDR1 SGHTA, CDR2 FQGNSA. This clonotype was counted only a few times. TCRdb reanalysed the 5' RACE reads using MiXCR and keeps one entry per CDR3 protein. The sample holds approximately 30,000 distinct CDR3 sequences, about 8.6% seen once. This clonotype was obtained from an adult who had HIV and had not received antiretroviral therapy, or was an uninfected healthy control (not recorded which). Sequencing was performed on peripheral blood. This chain connects TRBV7-2 to TRBJ1-2, with a weak D call TRBD1 (5 bases). The CDR3 loop is CASSTTAVYGYTF. CDR3 nucleotide sequence: TGTGCCAGCAGTACGACAGCAGTCTATGGCTACACCTTC.